This is a list of T cell receptor beta chains from one sample in a study of T-cell memory formation after mild COVID-19. Using its own MiXCR run on the 5' RACE reads, TCRdb lists one record per CDR3 protein. The sample records fewer than 150,000 distinct CDR3 sequences, 22% being singletons. The material sequenced was PBMCs or a T cell subset sorted from them (not recorded which). The receptor set was obtained from a man in his late teens or twenties who had mild COVID-19 (a few samples of this study predate the infection). Cell type and time point are not known. Both conserved end residues are part of each CDR3. A D gene is named only where the DNA matches it firmly. Clone size is given for some rows only: seen once, a few or many times, or a class if the clone is expanded.

V gene	clone size	J gene	D gene	CDR3 DNA	CDR3 protein
TRBV5-4	-	TRBJ2-5	TRBD2	TGTGCCAGCAGCCCGGGGGGGCGCGAGACCCAGTACTTC	CASSPGGRETQYF
TRBV5-4	-	TRBJ2-1	TRBD2	TGTGCCAGCTCCAGCGGGGCAGAGCAGTTCTTC	CASSSGAEQFF
TRBV4-1	-	TRBJ2-2	TRBD1	TGCGCCAGCAGCCAACTGGGGACAGGGGTTTTCGGGGAGCTGTTTTTT	CASSQLGTGVFGELFF
TRBV6-4	-	TRBJ2-3	TRBD2	TGTGCCAGCAGTGACTCACTAGCGGGGGGTGCAGATACGCAGTATTTT	CASSDSLAGGADTQYF
TRBV4-1	few	TRBJ2-5	TRBD1	TGCGCCAGCAGCCCCCAAGAGAGACAGGGGCAGACCCAGTACTTC	CASSPQERQGQTQYF
TRBV27	-	TRBJ1-6	TRBD1	TGTGCCAGCAGCCCGGGACAGGGGATTTCACCCCTCCACTTT	CASSPGQGISPLHF
TRBV11-3	-	TRBJ2-7	-	TGTGCCAGCAGCCACTCGACAGGAACCTACGAGCAGTACTTC	CASSHSTGTYEQYF
TRBV20-1	few	TRBJ1-2	-	TGCAGTGCTAGATATCCAGGGGATGGCTACACCTTC	CSARYPGDGYTF
TRBV7-2	-	TRBJ2-7	TRBD1	TGTGCCAGCAGACGGACAGGGAGCGAGCAGTACTTC	CASRRTGSEQYF
TRBV10-3	few	TRBJ2-7	-	TGTGACACCGAGTCCCTAAGGAACGAGCAGTACTTC	CDTESLRNEQYF
TRBV6-2/TRBV6-3	few	TRBJ2-1	TRBD2	TGTGCCAGCAGGAGGGGACTAGCGGGGTTCTACAATGAGCAGTTCTTC	CASRRGLAGFYNEQFF
TRBV29-1	-	TRBJ2-5	-	TGCAGCGTTGAAACCTGGGGGCCTGGAGAGACCCAGTACTTC	CSVETWGPGETQYF
TRBV6-2/TRBV6-3	many	TRBJ2-1	TRBD2	TGTGCCAGCAGTTACGAGGTAGCGGGGGCAAATGAGCAGTTCTTC	CASSYEVAGANEQFF
TRBV7-6	-	TRBJ2-1	-	TGTGCCAGCAGCTTAGTCGGGCGCGAGCAGTTCTTC	CASSLVGREQFF
TRBV7-2	few	TRBJ1-2	-	TGTGCCAGCAGCTTTTCCAACTATGGCTACACCTTC	CASSFSNYGYTF
TRBV7-3	many	TRBJ2-1	TRBD2	TGTGCCAGCAGCTACAGCGGGGGGGCCGGTAATGAGCAGTTCTTC	CASSYSGGAGNEQFF
TRBV19	-	TRBJ2-7	TRBD2	TGTGCCAGTAACTCGGGGGGTGCAGCCTACGAGCAGTACTTC	CASNSGGAAYEQYF
TRBV28	once	TRBJ1-2	-	TGTGCCAGCAGTCTGTCGACGGTGACTAACTATGGCTACACCTTC	CASSLSTVTNYGYTF
TRBV7-9	-	TRBJ2-1	TRBD2	TGTGCCAGCAGCCAAACACTAGCGGAGCAGTTCTTC	CASSQTLAEQFF
TRBV7-7	-	TRBJ2-1	TRBD2	TGTGCTAGCAGCCACGGACTAGCGGCGGCCAATGAGCAGTTCTTC	CASSHGLAAANEQFF
TRBV7-2	-	TRBJ2-3	-	TGTGCCAGCAGTATTCCGGGGCCTCCAGATACGCAGTATTTT	CASSIPGPPDTQYF
TRBV5-1	few	TRBJ2-1	-	TGCGCCAGCAGCTTGCGGGGCGATAGCTCCTACAATGAGCAGTTCTTC	CASSLRGDSSYNEQFF
TRBV20-1	-	TRBJ2-3	TRBD2	TGCAGTGCTAGAGTTCCCGTGGTGGGGGGGAGATCAGATACGCAGTATTTT	CSARVPVVGGRSDTQYF
TRBV4-1	few	TRBJ1-6	-	TGCGCCAGCAGCCAAGAGCCAGCCAGCTCCTATAATTCACCCCTCCACTTT	CASSQEPASSYNSPLHF
TRBV20-1	-	TRBJ2-7	TRBD1	TGCAGTGCGGACCGACAGGGCGAGCAGTACTTC	CSADRQGEQYF
TRBV4-1	-	TRBJ2-2	-	TGCGCCAGCAGCCAAGCGTCTGGAACCGGGGAGCTGTTTTTT	CASSQASGTGELFF
TRBV5-1	-	TRBJ2-7	-	TGCGCCAGCAGCTTCGGTGGCGACTACGAGCAGTACTTC	CASSFGGDYEQYF
TRBV12-3/TRBV12-4	-	TRBJ2-3	TRBD2	TGTGCCAGCAGTCCGAGACTAGCGGGGGGTTCAGATACGCAGTATTTT	CASSPRLAGGSDTQYF
TRBV27	-	TRBJ2-7	TRBD1	TGTGCCAGCAGTGTACAGGGGGCGGCCTCCTACGAGCAGTACTTC	CASSVQGAASYEQYF
TRBV4-1	few	TRBJ1-1	-	TGCGCCAGCAGCCAAGTTTCGGGCACTGAAGCTTTCTTT	CASSQVSGTEAFF
TRBV6-6	-	TRBJ1-2	-	TGTGCCAGCAGTTACGGGGGAGTCCATGGCTACACCTTC	CASSYGGVHGYTF
TRBV9	-	TRBJ2-3	TRBD1	TGTGCCAGCAGCGTTATCCCGGGACAGGGCCTTAGCACAGATACGCAGTATTTT	CASSVIPGQGLSTDTQYF
TRBV3-1	few	TRBJ2-2	TRBD1	TGTGCCAGCAGCCAAGATCTTAGGGGGCCGATTACAAACACCGGGGAGCTGTTTTTT	CASSQDLRGPITNTGELFF
TRBV29-1	few	TRBJ2-2	-	TGCAGCGTCGCCCCCAAGGGCGGGGAGCTGTTTTTT	CSVAPKGGELFF
TRBV12-3/TRBV12-4	-	TRBJ1-1	-	TGTGCCAGCAGTTTAACGGGACTGTACGTAAAACTGAACACTGAAGCTTTCTTT	CASSLTGLYVKLNTEAFF
TRBV10-3	-	TRBJ2-7	TRBD1	TGTGCCTCAGGACAGGGTGTACACGAGCAGTACTTC	CASGQGVHEQYF
TRBV27	-	TRBJ1-6	-	TGTGCCAGCAGGATTGCGGGTGGGAATTCACCCCTCCACTTT	CASRIAGGNSPLHF
TRBV6-5	-	TRBJ2-3	TRBD2	TGTGCCAGCAGTTACTTAGGTGGACGGGCGGGGGTCCGCACAGATACGCAGTATTTT	CASSYLGGRAGVRTDTQYF
TRBV27	-	TRBJ2-5	TRBD1	TGTGCCAGCAGTTTAGTCCGGACAGGGGGTCAAGAGACCCAGTACTTC	CASSLVRTGGQETQYF
TRBV9	few	TRBJ1-6	-	TGTGCCAGCAGCGTAGGTTCCAGGGTCGGTTCACCCCTCCACTTT	CASSVGSRVGSPLHF
TRBV29-1	few	TRBJ1-3	-	TGCTCGGGTTGGGGGATGGATGGAAACACCACATATTTT	CSGWGMDGNTTYF
TRBV12-3/TRBV12-4	many	TRBJ2-1	-	TGTGCCAGCAGCTCGAGCGCCAATGAGCAGTTCTTC	CASSSSANEQFF